The clone carrying this T cell receptor (beta chain) came up a few times. Germline CDR1 and CDR2: PRHDT and FYEKMQ (reference sequence). Deletions cut 4 bases from V and 3 bases from J, with 24 bases between. CDR3 length: 19 amino acids. Time point specified: pre-sensitization, week 0. The treatment here: therapeutic diphenylcyclopropenone sensitization with weekly scalp DPC. This record comes from a study of human T cells and chemical hapten exposure. TCRdb used MiXCR to reprocess the RACE reads, holding one entry per CDR3 protein. Of some 360,000 distinct CDR3 sequences listed, 4.5% to 6% are singletons.

This sample comprised whole blood, obtained in connection with sensitization to the hapten diphenylcyclopropenone (DPC). This sequence originates from a woman in her fifties or sixties with alopecia areata. Some clones in this sample may be carry-over from other donors' samples. This rearrangement joins TRBV13 to TRBJ2-2; D possibly matches TRBD1 or TRBD2 (6 bases each). The CDR3 bases are TGTGCCAGCAGCTCCCAGCGGCCTGTGGAGGGGGGCGACACCGGGGAGCTGTTTTTT. Translation: CASSSQRPVEGGDTGELFF.